This entry lists 9 T cell receptor beta chains sequenced from one sample in a study of cytomegalovirus exposure and HLA in healthy donors. Primers included in the PCR were 60 Vbeta and 13 Jbeta primers. The method was immunoSEQ multiplex PCR; TCRdb's version includes in-frame clones alone and lacks a portion of them. The table records 100,000 to 130,000 clones, around 77% of them present only once. Input material: PBMCs. The source is a male donor in good health and CMV-seronegative.

This rearrangement joins TRBV2 to TRBJ1-2; 8 bases are a match to TRBD1. V lost 0 bases and J lost 6; bases outside the gene matches: 6. The CDR3 is made up of 15 amino acids. CDR1 and CDR2 from the germline V gene are SNHLY and FYNNEI. The CDR3 nucleotides are TGTGCCAGCAGTGAAGCGGACAGGGAGTTGGATGGCTACACCTTC. This translates into CASSEADRELDGYTF.

This clone has only one observation. This sequence joins TRBV21-1 and TRBJ2-7; TRBD2 reflects the table's D call only, with no check against the DNA. TRBV21-1 is noted as a pseudogene. This CDR3 spans 15 amino acids. CDR3 nucleotides: TGTGCCAGCAGCAAATATACTAGCGGGAGAAGCGCGCAGTACTTC. Amino acid sequence: CASSKYTSGRSAQYF.

The rearrangement uses TRBV2 and TRBJ2-7, with 7 bases lining up with TRBD1. Germline V gene data show CDR1 as SNHLY and CDR2 as FYNNEI. With V trimmed by 2 bases and J by 3 bases, 4 bases remained unmatched. The CDR3 has 14 residues. The CDR3 coding sequence is TGTGCCAGCAGTGAACAGGGACAGCTCTACGAGCAGTACTTC. Translated: CASSEQGQLYEQYF.

This sequence joins TRBV6-5 and TRBJ2-1; TRBD2 agrees at 10 bases. Germline lookup yields CDR1 MNHEY and CDR2 SVGAGI. This CDR3 is 15 amino acids long. The V segment lost 6 bases and the J segment 5 bases; nucleotides outside the gene matches: 7. The DNA for the CDR3 is TGTGCCAGCAGGGGAGCGGGAGGGCGGGACAATGAGCAGTTCTTC. Translating it yields CASRGAGGRDNEQFF.

This sequence joins TRBV11-2 and TRBJ2-2; D might be TRBD2 (7 bases). The V gene lost 6 bases and the J gene lost 3 bases, with 20 bases spanning the gap. Looked up from germline, CDR1 is SGHAT and CDR2 is FQNNGV. This CDR3 is 17 amino acids long. This chain's CDR3 is CASRGGTGTTDTGELFF. DNA of the CDR3: TGTGCCAGCAGAGGGGGAACCGGGACTACGGACACCGGGGAGCTGTTTTTT.

The V and J genes are TRBV6-5 and TRBJ1-3, with D possibly TRBD1 on 6 matching bases. The CDR3 runs to 14 residues. Trimming took off 0 bases at V and 8 bases at J, with 11 bases between the two ends. CDR1 and CDR2 (germline): MNHEY, SVGAGI. CDR3 nucleotides: TGTGCCAGCAGTTACTCAGGGGGTGTTGACACCATATATTTT. Its translation: CASSYSGGVDTIYF.

The chain recombines TRBV18 with TRBJ2-1; 14 bases agree with TRBD2. CDR3 length equals 15 residues. Per the germline V gene, CDR1 is KGHSH and CDR2 is LQKENI. The ends lost 6 bases at V and 8 bases at J; junction bases unmatched: 6. The CDR3: CASSGLAGEGDEQFF. The CDR3 nucleotides are TGTGCCAGCTCGGGACTAGCGGGGGAAGGCGATGAGCAGTTCTTC.

The chain recombines TRBV25-1 with TRBJ1-2; a weak D match, TRBD1 (5 bases). The CDR3 contains 15 residues. CDR1 MGHDK and CDR2 SYGVNS come from the germline V gene. V was clipped by 1 base and J by 7 bases, with 16 bases between them. The CDR3 bases are TGTGCCAGCAGTGAATCATTAGGTGGGGCCCGTGGCTACACCTTC. Translating it yields CASSESLGGARGYTF.

The chain is built from TRBV27 and TRBJ1-1; TRBD1 agrees at 8 bases. Germline V gives CDR1 MNHEY, CDR2 SMNVEV (reference sequence). With 2 bases clipped from V and 6 bases from J, the junction kept 8 bases outside the gene matches. The CDR3 length is 15 residues. CDR3 nucleotides: TGTGCCAGCAGTTTACCAGGGGGCGCGGTGTCTGAAGCTTTCTTT. Translation: CASSLPGGAVSEAFF.